Shown below are 32 T cell receptor beta chains from a single sample sequenced in a study of OX40 agonist ivuxolimab in advanced cancers. Assay: immunoSEQ multiplex PCR; the TCRdb copy retains only in-frame clones and omits some. The repertoire has over 45,000 clones, over 80% of them found once; the top ten carry roughly 1.2%. The specimen was CD4+ or CD8+ T cells sorted from blood, collected in a trial of the OX40 agonist ivuxolimab. The receptors derive from an adult with an advanced solid tumor such as melanoma, head and neck, liver or kidney cancer.

The table lists this clone with a few counts. The J gene is TRBJ1-2, the V gene TRBV1; TRBD1 reflects the table's D call only, with no check against the DNA. TRBV1 is annotated as a pseudogene. The CDR3 has 17 amino acids. In DNA, the CDR3 is TGCACCAGCAGCCAAGGGGGGCCTCAGGCAGGGCTGCGGGGCTACACCTTC. Translating it yields CTSSQGGPQAGLRGYTF.

The chain uses TRBV6-1 and TRBJ2-3; 12 bases map to TRBD2. Germline V gene data show CDR1 as MNHNS and CDR2 as SASEGT. The V gene end was trimmed by 2 bases and the J gene end by 6 bases; junction bases not matched to a gene: 6. CDR3 length: 16 residues. CDR3 region: CASSETSGGPWDTQYF. The CDR3 DNA reads as TGTGCCAGCAGTGAAACTAGCGGGGGGCCCTGGGATACGCAGTATTTT.

The J gene is TRBJ2-2, the V gene TRBV18, with D unresolved. Trimming cost V 2 bases and J 7 bases, with 5 bases left between them. The CDR3 extends over 12 amino acids. Germline CDR1 and CDR2: KGHSH and LQKENI. The CDR3 is CASSPGYGELFF. In DNA form, the CDR3 reads TGTGCCAGCTCACCAGGCTACGGGGAGCTGTTTTTT.

This sequence joins TRBV11-2 and TRBJ2-5, with TRBD1 as a possible D gene (5 bases). The V end was cut by 2 bases, the J end by 5 bases, with 12 bases between. Germline CDR1 and CDR2: SGHAT and FQNNGV. The length of the CDR3 is 14 residues. The CDR3 sequence: CASSLLLGRETQYF. The CDR3 coding sequence is TGTGCCAGCAGCTTATTGTTGGGGCGGGAGACCCAGTACTTC.

The chain joins TRBV5-1 to TRBJ1-1; no clear D. Trimming took 1 base from V and 0 from J, leaving 13 bases between them. Looked up from germline, CDR1 is SGHRS and CDR2 is YFSETQ. This CDR3 has 16 amino acids. The CDR3 is CASSLQGSQVNTEAFF. Here the CDR3 DNA reads TGCGCCAGCAGCTTGCAAGGGTCCCAAGTGAACACTGAAGCTTTCTTT.

J is TRBJ1-2 and V is TRBV4-3; D gene ambiguous. The V and J ends lost 0 bases and 4 bases respectively, with 9 bases between them. This CDR3 comprises 14 residues. Germline CDR1 and CDR2: LGHNA and YSLEER. CDR3 nucleotides: TGCGCCAGCAGCCAAGATATTTCCCTCTATGGCTACACCTTC. Protein: CASSQDISLYGYTF.

The chain uses TRBV5-1 and TRBJ2-3; no clear D gene. The CDR3 has 14 amino acids. The V gene lost 0 bases and the J gene lost 2 bases, with 7 bases spanning the gap. Germline V gene lookup returns CDR1 SGHRS and CDR2 YFSETQ. Here the CDR3 reads CASSLDSPTDTQYF. CDR3 DNA sequence: TGCGCCAGCAGCTTGGACAGCCCCACAGATACGCAGTATTTT.

The V gene is TRBV4-3, the J gene TRBJ1-5; D is possibly TRBD1 (6 bases). The CDR3 is 13 residues long. Germline CDR1 and CDR2: LGHNA and YSLEER. Trimming removed 0 bases at V and 9 bases at J, with 9 bases between. The CDR3 region has the DNA TGCGCCAGCAGCCAAGATAGGGGGTTGCCCCAGCATTTT. Encoded protein: CASSQDRGLPQHF.

The DNA for the CDR3 is TGTGCCTGGAGAAGGGGTCGGGACAGCACCATATATTTT. This translates into CAWRRGRDSTIYF. V usage is TRBV30 and J usage is TRBJ1-3, with 7 bases aligning to TRBD1. The J segment lost 9 bases and the V segment lost 3 bases, leaving 8 bases of the junction unmatched. Germline V gives CDR1 GTSNPN, CDR2 SVGIG (reference sequence). CDR3 length: 13 residues.

On this clone itself: At one boundary the junction diverges from the germline segment, which might be a read error. This chain joins TRBV7-7 and TRBJ2-3; no clear D gene. Germline CDR1 and CDR2: SSHAT and FNYEAQ (reference sequence). The CDR3 is 13 amino acids. The CDR3 nucleotides are TGTGCTAGCAGCCCGATCCGGGCAGATACGCAGTATTTT. Its protein is CASSPIRADTQYF.

The rearrangement joins TRBV7-2 to TRBJ2-3; D might be TRBD1 (5 bases). Germline CDR1 and CDR2: SGHTA and FQGNSA. This CDR3 is built from 15 residues. Trimming stripped 5 bases from V and 2 bases from J, with 14 bases between. In DNA form, the CDR3 reads TGTGCCAGCAGCCAACAGGTCGGCGTCACAGATACGCAGTATTTT. This encodes CASSQQVGVTDTQYF.

The chain employs TRBV5-8 and TRBJ2-1, with TRBD2 matching over 12 bases. The CDR3 spans 17 residues. Germline CDR1 SGHTS, CDR2 YDEGEE. V gave up 4 bases and J gave up 3 bases; unmatched junction bases: 8. The CDR3 coding sequence is TGTGCCAGCAGCCCTCGACTAGCGGGGGCCTTCTACAATGAGCAGTTCTTC. Amino acid sequence: CASSPRLAGAFYNEQFF.

V gene TRBV19 combines with J gene TRBJ2-7; maybe TRBD1 (6 bases). CDR1 is LNHDA, CDR2 SQIVND, per germline (reference sequence). The V end lost 6 bases, the J end lost 3 bases, and 15 bases lay between the germline ends. The CDR3 contains 14 residues. In nucleotides, the CDR3 is TGTGCCAGTAGCAGGGGCTCCCCCGGCTACGAGCAGTACTTC. Translated: CASSRGSPGYEQYF.

V and J are TRBV11-2 and TRBJ2-5, with D unclear. Trimming took off 4 bases at V and 1 base at J, with 10 bases between the two ends. This CDR3 region has 14 residues. CDR1 is SGHAT, CDR2 FQNNGV, per germline. CDR3 bases: TGTGCCAGCAGCTCTCGGACGGTCCAAGAGACCCAGTACTTC. Translation gives CASSSRTVQETQYF.

To note about this clone: A junction end diverges from the germline sequence, so it may reflect a read error. The CDR3 nucleotides read TGTGCTAGCAGCGCCGGACTAGCGAACAATGAGCAGTTCTTC. This encodes CASSAGLANNEQFF. The chain combines TRBV7-7 with TRBJ2-1, with 9 bases fitting TRBD2. The CDR3 spans 14 residues. The germline V gene encodes CDR1 SSHAT and CDR2 FNYEAQ (reference sequence). Drawing the rest from reference TRBV7-7 and TRBJ2-1, the complete variable domain is GAGVSQSPRYKVTKRGQDVTLRCDPISSHATLYWYQQALGQGPEFLTYFNYEAQPDKSGLPSDRFSAERPEGSISTLTIQRTEQRDSAMYRCASSAGLANNEQFFGPGTRLTVL.

This chain links TRBV30 with TRBJ1-5, with a possible D match to TRBD1 (5 bases). CDR1 GTSNPN and CDR2 SVGIG come from the germline V gene (reference sequence). V lost 0 bases to trimming and J lost 4 bases, with 7 bases between them. This CDR3 has 13 residues. Written as DNA, the CDR3 is TGTGCCTGGAGTGTTGGGGGTAATCAGCCCCAGCATTTT. As protein: CAWSVGGNQPQHF.

The V and J genes are TRBV27 and TRBJ1-1; no definite D call. V was pared by 5 bases and J by 1 base, with 17 bases between. The V gene's germline CDR1 is MNHEY and CDR2 SMNVEV (reference sequence). The CDR3 consists of 16 residues. This CDR3 is CASSPLFLGQNTEAFF. CDR3 in DNA: TGTGCCAGCAGTCCACTATTTTTAGGGCAGAACACTGAAGCTTTCTTT.

V and J are TRBV5-1 and TRBJ2-3; 8 bases are a match to TRBD2. CDR3 length equals 15 residues. CDR1 is SGHRS, CDR2 YFSETQ, per germline. The V segment lost 4 bases and the J segment 1 base; nucleotides outside the gene matches: 5. CDR3 amino acids: CASSTGGPGTDTQYF. The CDR3 region has the DNA TGCGCCAGCAGCACGGGGGGGCCAGGCACAGATACGCAGTATTTT. Using reference TRBV5-1 and TRBJ2-3 for the parts outside the CDR3, the full variable domain is KAGVTQTPRYLIKTRGQQVTLSCSPISGHRSVSWYQQTPGQGLQFLFEYFSETQRNKGNFPGRFSGRQFSNSRSEMNVSTLELGDSALYLCASSTGGPGTDTQYFGPGTRLTVL.

The J gene is TRBJ1-2, the V gene TRBV6-4; tentative D call: TRBD1 (5 bases). Per the germline V gene, CDR1 is MRHNA and CDR2 is SNTAGT. Trimming took off 1 base at V and 3 bases at J, with 15 bases between the two ends. CDR3 length: 16 amino acids. DNA for the CDR3: TGTGCCAGCAGTGACTACCCCACAGGAGTCTACTATGGCTACACCTTC. Protein: CASSDYPTGVYYGYTF.

This chain links TRBV19 with TRBJ1-4; perhaps TRBD1 as D (5 bases). CDR3 length equals 14 residues. Germline-derived CDR1 and CDR2 are LNHDA and SQIVND (reference sequence). V was trimmed by 3 bases and J by 8 bases, leaving 13 bases between them. The CDR3 bases are TGTGCCAGTAGTATGGGACCACGACGGGAAAAACTGTTTTTT. Amino acids: CASSMGPRREKLFF.

The chain links TRBV6-1 to TRBJ1-4, with 11 bases identical to TRBD1. V dropped 2 bases and J dropped 8; count of bases not matched to a gene: 4. The CDR3 runs 15 residues. CDR1 is MNHNS, CDR2 SASEGT, per germline. The DNA for the CDR3 is TGTGCCAGCAGTGAAACGGGACAGGGGGGAGAAAAACTGTTTTTT. This sequence encodes CASSETGQGGEKLFF.

This rearrangement joins TRBV5-6 to TRBJ2-2; D gene ambiguous. There are 12 residues in the CDR3. The V end was cut by 0 bases, the J end by 7 bases, with 4 bases between. The V gene's germline CDR1 is SGHDT and CDR2 YYEEEE. Written as DNA, the CDR3 is TGTGCCAGCAGCTTGGGGGACGGGGAGCTGTTTTTT. Translation gives CASSLGDGELFF.

V usage is TRBV27 and J usage is TRBJ2-7; D gene uncertain. This CDR3 is built from 15 residues. Trimming removed 5 bases at V and 2 bases at J, with 16 bases between. The germline V gene encodes CDR1 MNHEY and CDR2 SMNVEV (reference sequence). The CDR3 DNA sequence: TGTGCCAGCAGTAAATGGACGGGCAACCCCTACGAGCAGTACTTC. Translated: CASSKWTGNPYEQYF.

The chain couples TRBV6-1 to TRBJ2-7; D possibly corresponds to TRBD1 (6 bases). The V and J ends lost 7 bases and 1 base respectively, with 14 bases between them. CDR1 and CDR2 from the germline V gene are MNHNS and SASEGT. This CDR3 is 14 amino acids long. CDR3 amino acids: CASIAGDFSYEQYF. The CDR3 nucleotides read TGTGCCAGCATCGCAGGGGATTTTTCCTACGAGCAGTACTTC.

The chain joins TRBV7-2 to TRBJ2-5; D possibly corresponds to TRBD1 (6 bases). Deletions cut 3 bases from V and 5 bases from J, with 10 bases between. There are 13 residues in the CDR3. Germline-derived CDR1 and CDR2 are SGHTA and FQGNSA. CDR3 DNA sequence: TGTGCCAGCAGCTTTCAGGGGCTGGAGACCCAGTACTTC. Encoded protein: CASSFQGLETQYF.

The chain recombines TRBV5-1 with TRBJ1-1; D perhaps matches TRBD1 (5 bases). CDR1 SGHRS and CDR2 YFSETQ come from the germline V gene. Trimming cost V 4 bases and J 6 bases, with 28 bases left between them. The CDR3 is made up of 18 amino acids. In nucleotides, the CDR3 is TGCGCCAGCAGCCGGGGGGTTCAGGCGTTCGGTGGGAAAGCTGAAGCTTTCTTT. It translates to CASSRGVQAFGGKAEAFF.

The chain joins TRBV25-1 to TRBJ1-1; 7 nucleotides agree with TRBD1. Germline values: CDR1 MGHDK, CDR2 SYGVNS. The CDR3 has 13 amino acids. With V trimmed by 7 bases and J by 4 bases, 6 bases remained unmatched. The CDR3 nucleotides are TGTGCCAGCATTAGGGGGCATGGCACTGAAGCTTTCTTT. Its translation: CASIRGHGTEAFF. Full variable domain (missing parts from reference TRBV25-1 and TRBJ1-1): EADIYQTPRYLVIGTGKKITLECSQTMGHDKMYWYQQDPGMELHLIHYSYGVNSTEKGDLSSESTVSRIRTEHFPLTLESARPSHTSQYLCASIRGHGTEAFFGQGTRLTVV.

The V call is TRBV11-2, the J call TRBJ2-7; D is uncertain. The CDR3 is 11 amino acids. The germline V gene has CDR1 SGHAT and CDR2 FQNNGV. V dropped 5 bases and J dropped 7 bases, with 9 bases sitting between them. The chain's CDR3 is CASSDHVEQYF. DNA of the CDR3: TGTGCCAGCAGCGACCACGTAGAGCAGTACTTC. Looking up the rest from reference TRBV11-2 and TRBJ2-7 gives the full variable domain: EAGVAQSPRYKIIEKRQSVAFWCNPISGHATLYWYQQILGQGPKLLIQFQNNGVVDDSQLPKDRFSAERLKGVDSTLKIQPAKLEDSAVYLCASSDHVEQYFGPGTRLTVT.

This sequence joins TRBV30 and TRBJ1-3; the D gene is possibly TRBD1 (6 bases). The CDR3 loop spans 13 amino acids. Deletions cut 8 bases from V and 1 base from J, with 12 bases between. Germline CDR1 and CDR2: GTSNPN and SVGIG (reference sequence). The CDR3 spells CARSTGSGNTIYF. In nucleotides, the CDR3 is TGTGCCAGATCTACAGGGTCTGGAAACACCATATATTTT.

V and J are TRBV5-1 and TRBJ1-6; unclear D gene. The V end lost 2 bases, the J end lost 4 bases, and 13 bases lay between the germline ends. The CDR3 is 16 amino acids. Germline values: CDR1 SGHRS, CDR2 YFSETQ. The CDR3 region has the DNA TGCGCCAGCAGCTTCAGTGAGTCGCGTTATAATTCACCCCTCCACTTT. Its translation: CASSFSESRYNSPLHF.

The chain carries TRBV18 and TRBJ2-3; either TRBD1 or TRBD2 may supply D (5 bases each). Trimming removed 5 bases from V and 3 bases from J, with 18 bases in between. CDR3 length equals 16 residues. Germline V gene lookup returns CDR1 KGHSH and CDR2 LQKENI. CDR3 sequence (DNA): TGTGCCAGCTCAAGAGGTAGGGGAGACACGACAGATACGCAGTATTTT. Protein product: CASSRGRGDTTDTQYF.

This sequence joins TRBV19 and TRBJ1-5; D is unresolved. The V end was cut by 5 bases, the J end by 3 bases, with 14 bases between. The CDR3 length is 15 residues. CDR1 is LNHDA, CDR2 SQIVND, per germline (reference sequence). The CDR3 spells CASSPWTNNNQPQHF. The CDR3 DNA reads TGTGCCAGTAGTCCTTGGACGAACAACAATCAGCCCCAGCATTTT.